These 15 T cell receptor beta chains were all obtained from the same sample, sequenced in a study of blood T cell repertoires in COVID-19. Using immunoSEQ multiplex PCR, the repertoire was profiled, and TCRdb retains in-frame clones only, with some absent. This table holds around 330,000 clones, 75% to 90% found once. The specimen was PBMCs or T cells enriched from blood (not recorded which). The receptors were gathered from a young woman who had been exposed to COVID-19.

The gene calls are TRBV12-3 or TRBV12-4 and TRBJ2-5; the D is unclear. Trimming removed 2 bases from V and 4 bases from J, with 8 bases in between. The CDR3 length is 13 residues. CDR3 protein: CASSLIAGETQYF. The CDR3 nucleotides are TGTGCCAGCAGTTTAATCGCAGGAGAGACCCAGTACTTC.

CDR3 nucleotides: TGCGCCAGCAGCCAAGAAGCAGGGGGCCTGAACTATGGCTACACCTTC. It is translated as CASSQEAGGLNYGYTF. The genes are TRBV4-1 and TRBJ1-2, with TRBD1 matching 8 bases. V gave up 0 bases and J gave up 2 bases; unmatched junction bases: 5. The CDR3 loop spans 16 amino acids. Germline assignment: CDR1 MGHRA and CDR2 YSYEKL.

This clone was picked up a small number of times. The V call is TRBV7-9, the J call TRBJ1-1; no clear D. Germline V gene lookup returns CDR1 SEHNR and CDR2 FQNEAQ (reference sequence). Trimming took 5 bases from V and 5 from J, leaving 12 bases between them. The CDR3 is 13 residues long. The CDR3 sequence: CASSAHGQTEAFF. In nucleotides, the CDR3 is TGTGCCAGCAGCGCTCATGGGCAGACTGAAGCTTTCTTT.

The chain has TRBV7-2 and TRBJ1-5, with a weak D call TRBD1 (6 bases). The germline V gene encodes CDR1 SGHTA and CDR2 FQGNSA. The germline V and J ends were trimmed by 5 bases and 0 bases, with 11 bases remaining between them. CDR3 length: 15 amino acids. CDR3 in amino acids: CASSEGGDSNQPQHF. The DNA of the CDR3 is TGTGCCAGCAGCGAGGGGGGGGATAGCAATCAGCCCCAGCATTTT.

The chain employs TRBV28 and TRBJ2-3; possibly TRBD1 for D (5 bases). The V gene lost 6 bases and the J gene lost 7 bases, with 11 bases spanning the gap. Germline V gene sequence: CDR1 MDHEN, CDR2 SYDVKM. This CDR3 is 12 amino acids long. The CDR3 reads CASSSQGYTQYF. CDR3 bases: TGTGCCAGCAGCTCTCAGGGTTATACGCAGTATTTT.

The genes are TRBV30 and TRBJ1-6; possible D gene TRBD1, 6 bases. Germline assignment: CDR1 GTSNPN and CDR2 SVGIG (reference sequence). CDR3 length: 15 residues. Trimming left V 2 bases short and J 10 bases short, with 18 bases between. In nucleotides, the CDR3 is TGTGCCTGGAGTCCACAGGGAACAAGGGAGTCACCCCTCCACTTT. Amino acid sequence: CAWSPQGTRESPLHF.

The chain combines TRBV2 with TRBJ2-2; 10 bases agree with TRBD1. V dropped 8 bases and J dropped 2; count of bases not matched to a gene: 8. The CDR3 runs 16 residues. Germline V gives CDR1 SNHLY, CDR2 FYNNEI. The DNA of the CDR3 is TGTGCCAGCCGGGACAGGGGTCTACTTAACACCGGGGAGCTGTTTTTT. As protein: CASRDRGLLNTGELFF.

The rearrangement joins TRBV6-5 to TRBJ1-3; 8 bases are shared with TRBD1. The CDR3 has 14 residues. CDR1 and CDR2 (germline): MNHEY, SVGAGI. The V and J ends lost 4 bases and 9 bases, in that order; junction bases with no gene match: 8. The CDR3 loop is CASSLDRATGTIYF. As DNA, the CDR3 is TGTGCCAGCAGTTTGGACAGGGCGACAGGCACCATATATTTT.

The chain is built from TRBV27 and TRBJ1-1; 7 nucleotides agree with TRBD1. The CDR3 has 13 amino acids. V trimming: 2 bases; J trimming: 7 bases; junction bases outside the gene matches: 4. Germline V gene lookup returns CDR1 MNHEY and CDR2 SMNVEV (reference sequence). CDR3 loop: CASSLGGQLEAFF. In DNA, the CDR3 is TGTGCCAGCAGTTTAGGGGGACAGCTTGAAGCTTTCTTT.

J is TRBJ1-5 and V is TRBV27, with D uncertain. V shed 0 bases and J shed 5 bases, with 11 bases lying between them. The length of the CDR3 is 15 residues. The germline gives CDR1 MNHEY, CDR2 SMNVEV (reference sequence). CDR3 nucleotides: TGTGCCAGCAGTTTATCGAGCGGTAGTCATCAGCCCCAGCATTTT. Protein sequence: CASSLSSGSHQPQHF.

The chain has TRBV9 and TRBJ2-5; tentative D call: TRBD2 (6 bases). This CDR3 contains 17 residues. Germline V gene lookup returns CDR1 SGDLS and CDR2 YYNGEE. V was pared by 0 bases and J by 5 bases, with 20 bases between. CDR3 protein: CASSVGSVGLGRETQYF. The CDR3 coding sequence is TGTGCCAGCAGCGTAGGGAGTGTAGGGTTAGGGAGGGAGACCCAGTACTTC.

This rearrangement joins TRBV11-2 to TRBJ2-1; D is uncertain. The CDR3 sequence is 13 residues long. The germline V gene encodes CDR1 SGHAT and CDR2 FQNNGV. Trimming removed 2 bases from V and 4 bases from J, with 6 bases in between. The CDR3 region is CASSLTLYNEQFF. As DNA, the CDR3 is TGTGCCAGCAGCTTAACTCTTTACAATGAGCAGTTCTTC. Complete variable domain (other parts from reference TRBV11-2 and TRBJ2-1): EAGVAQSPRYKIIEKRQSVAFWCNPISGHATLYWYQQILGQGPKLLIQFQNNGVVDDSQLPKDRFSAERLKGVDSTLKIQPAKLEDSAVYLCASSLTLYNEQFFGPGTRLTVL.

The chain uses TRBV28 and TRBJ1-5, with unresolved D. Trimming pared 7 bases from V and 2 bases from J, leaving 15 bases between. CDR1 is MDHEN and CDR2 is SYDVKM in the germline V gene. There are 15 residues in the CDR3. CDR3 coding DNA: TGTGCCAGCACCTTCACCGGCGGAGGCAATCAGCCCCAGCATTTT. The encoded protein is CASTFTGGGNQPQHF.

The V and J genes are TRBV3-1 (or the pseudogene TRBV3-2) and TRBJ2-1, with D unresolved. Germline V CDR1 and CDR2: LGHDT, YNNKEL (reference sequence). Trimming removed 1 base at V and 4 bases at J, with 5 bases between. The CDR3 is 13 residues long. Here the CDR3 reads CASSQARYNEQFF. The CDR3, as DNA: TGTGCCAGCAGCCAAGCCCGGTACAATGAGCAGTTCTTC.

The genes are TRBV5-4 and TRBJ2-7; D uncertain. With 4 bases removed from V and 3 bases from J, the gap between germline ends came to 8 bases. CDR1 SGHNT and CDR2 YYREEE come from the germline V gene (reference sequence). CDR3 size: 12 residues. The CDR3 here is CASSLLYYEQYF. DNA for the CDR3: TGTGCCAGCAGCCTTCTGTACTACGAGCAGTACTTC.